The rows below give T cell receptor beta chains drawn from one sample of a study of cytomegalovirus exposure and HLA in healthy donors. TCRdb keeps only in-frame clones here, not all; method: immunoSEQ multiplex PCR. Here the sample spans 150,000 to 200,000 clones, about 80% being singletons. Sequences were obtained from PBMCs. The receptors come from a man aged 25 to 45 in good health and CMV-seropositive. Both conserved end residues are part of each CDR3. The D gene is left open where the match is weak. Size is stated for part of the rows, as once, few or many counts, or as a class when the clone is expanded.

clone_size: -
v_call: TRBV21-1
d_call: -
j_call: TRBJ2-5
cdr3_aa: CASSNHKQQETQYF
cdr3_nt: TGTGCCAGCAGCAATCATAAACAGCAAGAGACCCAGTACTTC

clone_size: -
v_call: TRBV5-1
d_call: -
j_call: TRBJ2-7
cdr3_aa: CASSSPGQRDEQYF
cdr3_nt: TGCGCCAGCAGCTCACCGGGACAGCGGGACGAGCAGTACTTC

clone_size: -
v_call: TRBV7-3
d_call: TRBD2
j_call: TRBJ2-1
cdr3_aa: CASSLGAGRVNEQFF
cdr3_nt: TGTGCCAGCAGCTTAGGAGCGGGAAGAGTCAATGAGCAGTTCTTC

clone_size: once
v_call: TRBV15
d_call: -
j_call: TRBJ2-1
cdr3_aa: CATSRDVRQAFRNEQFF
cdr3_nt: TGTGCCACCAGCAGAGATGTGCGACAGGCCTTTCGGAATGAGCAGTTCTTC

clone_size: -
v_call: TRBV27
d_call: -
j_call: TRBJ2-3
cdr3_aa: CASSLVGTNTDTQYF
cdr3_nt: TGTGCCAGCAGTTTAGTGGGCACAAACACAGATACGCAGTATTTT

clone_size: -
v_call: TRBV19
d_call: TRBD2
j_call: TRBJ2-3
cdr3_aa: CASIGPSGGITDTQYF
cdr3_nt: TGTGCCAGTATTGGGCCTAGCGGGGGCATCACAGATACGCAGTATTTT

clone_size: -
v_call: TRBV6-5
d_call: -
j_call: TRBJ2-3
cdr3_aa: CASSYASTDTQYF
cdr3_nt: TGTGCCAGCAGTTATGCGAGCACAGATACGCAGTATTTT

clone_size: -
v_call: TRBV6-1
d_call: -
j_call: TRBJ2-7
cdr3_aa: CASSPPTPYEQYF
cdr3_nt: TGTGCCAGCAGCCCCCCCACACCCTACGAGCAGTACTTC

clone_size: -
v_call: TRBV23-1
d_call: TRBD1
j_call: TRBJ1-1
cdr3_aa: CASSQLRDRGAETEAFF
cdr3_nt: TGCGCCAGCAGTCAATTAAGGGACAGGGGAGCCGAAACTGAAGCTTTCTTT

clone_size: once
v_call: TRBV14
d_call: TRBD1
j_call: TRBJ1-1
cdr3_aa: CASSQDLGQTNTEAFF
cdr3_nt: TGTGCCAGCAGCCAAGATTTGGGACAGACAAACACTGAAGCTTTCTTT

clone_size: -
v_call: TRBV9
d_call: -
j_call: TRBJ2-3
cdr3_aa: CASSVGPQGGDTQYF
cdr3_nt: TGTGCCAGCAGCGTAGGCCCCCAGGGAGGAGATACGCAGTATTTT

clone_size: -
v_call: TRBV30
d_call: TRBD2
j_call: TRBJ2-5
cdr3_aa: CATATSGSRETQYF
cdr3_nt: TGTGCCACCGCGACTAGCGGGAGCCGGGAGACCCAGTACTTC

clone_size: once
v_call: TRBV19
d_call: -
j_call: TRBJ2-3
cdr3_aa: CASSSFGGTDTQYF
cdr3_nt: TGTGCCAGTAGTAGTTTCGGGGGCACAGATACGCAGTATTTT

clone_size: few
v_call: TRBV5-1
d_call: TRBD1
j_call: TRBJ1-2
cdr3_aa: CASSDGQGTTGYTF
cdr3_nt: TGCGCCAGCAGCGACGGACAGGGGACCACTGGCTACACCTTC

clone_size: -
v_call: TRBV14
d_call: -
j_call: TRBJ1-6
cdr3_aa: CASSLARDSPLHF
cdr3_nt: TGTGCCAGCAGCCTGGCCCGGGATTCACCCCTCCACTTT

clone_size: -
v_call: TRBV7-6
d_call: -
j_call: TRBJ2-1
cdr3_aa: CASSLPDNEQFF
cdr3_nt: TGTGCCAGCAGCTTACCCGACAATGAGCAGTTCTTC